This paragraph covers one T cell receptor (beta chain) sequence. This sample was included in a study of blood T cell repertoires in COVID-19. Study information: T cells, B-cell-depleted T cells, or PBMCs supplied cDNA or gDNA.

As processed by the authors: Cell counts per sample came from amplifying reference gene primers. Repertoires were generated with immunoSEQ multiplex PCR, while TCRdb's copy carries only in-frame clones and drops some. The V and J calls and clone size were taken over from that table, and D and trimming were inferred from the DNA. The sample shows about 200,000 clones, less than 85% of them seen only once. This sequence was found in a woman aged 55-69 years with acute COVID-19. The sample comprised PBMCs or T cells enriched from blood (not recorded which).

The CDR3 sequence: CASSPERRGPQHF. The CDR3 bases are TGTGCCAGCTCACCCGAGCGCCGGGGACCCCAGCATTTT. This chain joins TRBV18 and TRBJ1-5; D is unresolved. Germline CDR1 KGHSH, CDR2 LQKENI. The CDR3 has 13 residues. Trimming took 3 bases from V and 10 from J, leaving 13 bases between them. The complete variable domain, with remaining parts taken from reference TRBV18 and TRBJ1-5, reads NAGVMQNPRHLVRRRGQEARLRCSPMKGHSHVYWYRQLPEEGLKFMVYLQKENIIDESGMPKERFSAEFPKEGPSILRIQQVVRGDSAAYFCASSPERRGPQHFGDGTRLSIL.